Following are 5 T cell receptor beta chains from one sample sequenced in a study of T cell repertoires in cytomegalovirus infection. TCRdb redid the calling of the reads with MiXCR, one entry per CDR3 protein. The sample consists of about 460,000 distinct CDR3 sequences, roughly 12% of them appearing once. Sequences were obtained from PBMCs. The receptors derive from a human donor in good health (CMV status not recorded). Some clones in this sample may be carry-over from other donors' samples.

The CDR3 is CATRDGLSTDTQYF. CDR3 bases: TGTGCCACCCGGGACGGACTAAGCACAGATACGCAGTATTTT. The chain combines TRBV19 with TRBJ2-3; D is possibly TRBD2 (6 bases). Trimming stripped 10 bases from V and 0 bases from J, with 14 bases between. The V gene's germline CDR1 is LNHDA and CDR2 SQIVND (reference sequence). CDR3 length: 14 amino acids.

The J gene is TRBJ2-3, the V gene TRBV5-5; D may be TRBD1 or TRBD2 (5 bases each). The CDR3 extends over 15 amino acids. Trimming took 0 bases from V and 0 from J, leaving 8 bases between them. Germline values: CDR1 SGHKS, CDR2 YYEKEE (reference sequence). The CDR3: CASSLVGRSTDTQYF. The CDR3 DNA reads as TGTGCCAGCAGCTTGGTGGGACGAAGCACAGATACGCAGTATTTT.

This clonotype was seen a handful of times. The chain combines TRBV29-1 with TRBJ2-6; TRBD1 aligns across 11 bases. This CDR3 is 18 amino acids long. V shed 5 bases and J 0 bases; nucleotides not matched to a gene: 9. Per the germline V gene, CDR1 is SQVTM and CDR2 is ANQGSEA. The chain's CDR3 is CSVLLDRGPPSGANVLTF. The CDR3 DNA sequence: TGCAGCGTTCTCTTGGACAGGGGGCCTCCCTCTGGGGCCAACGTCCTGACTTTC. The full variable domain, its missing parts supplied by reference TRBV29-1 and TRBJ2-6, is SAVISQKPSRDICQRGTSLTIQCQVDSQVTMMFWYRQQPGQSLTLIATANQGSEATYESGFVIDKFPISRPNLTFSTLTVSNMSPEDSSIYLCSVLLDRGPPSGANVLTFGAGSRLTVL.

This clonotype was counted ten times or more. The chain carries TRBV28 and TRBJ2-4; perhaps TRBD2 as D (5 bases). CDR1 and CDR2 (germline): MDHEN, SYDVKM. This CDR3 has 15 amino acids. Trimming took 8 bases from V and 0 from J, leaving 14 bases between them. CDR3 DNA: TGTGCCAGCGGTCCAGGAGGATTAGCCAAAAACATTCAGTACTTC. Translated: CASGPGGLAKNIQYF.

In its sample, this clonotype was seen many times. This chain connects TRBV20-1 to TRBJ2-2, with D possibly being TRBD2 (7 bases). The CDR3 length is 15 residues. V was shortened by 1 base and J by 3 bases, with 12 bases between the two germline ends. Per germline, CDR1 DFQATT and CDR2 SNEGSKA (reference sequence). CDR3 residues: CSARGAGAYTGELFF. For the CDR3, the DNA is TGCAGTGCTAGAGGGGCGGGGGCTTACACCGGGGAGCTGTTTTTT.